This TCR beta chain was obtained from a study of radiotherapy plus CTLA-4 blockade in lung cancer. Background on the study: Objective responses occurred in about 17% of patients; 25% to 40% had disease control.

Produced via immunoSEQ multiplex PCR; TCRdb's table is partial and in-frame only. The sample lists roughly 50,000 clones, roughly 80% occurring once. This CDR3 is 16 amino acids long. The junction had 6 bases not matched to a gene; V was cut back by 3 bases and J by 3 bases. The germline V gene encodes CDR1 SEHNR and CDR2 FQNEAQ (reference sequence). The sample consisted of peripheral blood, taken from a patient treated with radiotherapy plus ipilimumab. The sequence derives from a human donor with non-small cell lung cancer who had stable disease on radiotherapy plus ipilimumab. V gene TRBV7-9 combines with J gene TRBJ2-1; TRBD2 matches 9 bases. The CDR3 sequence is CASSFGLARNYNEQFF. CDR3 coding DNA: TGTGCCAGCAGCTTCGGACTAGCGCGCAACTACAATGAGCAGTTCTTC. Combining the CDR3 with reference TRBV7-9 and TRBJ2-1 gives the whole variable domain DTGVSQNPRHKITKRGQNVTFRCDPISEHNRLYWYRQTLGQGPEFLTYFQNEAQLEKSRLLSDRFSAERPKGSFSTLEIQRTEQGDSAMYLCASSFGLARNYNEQFFGPGTRLTVL.